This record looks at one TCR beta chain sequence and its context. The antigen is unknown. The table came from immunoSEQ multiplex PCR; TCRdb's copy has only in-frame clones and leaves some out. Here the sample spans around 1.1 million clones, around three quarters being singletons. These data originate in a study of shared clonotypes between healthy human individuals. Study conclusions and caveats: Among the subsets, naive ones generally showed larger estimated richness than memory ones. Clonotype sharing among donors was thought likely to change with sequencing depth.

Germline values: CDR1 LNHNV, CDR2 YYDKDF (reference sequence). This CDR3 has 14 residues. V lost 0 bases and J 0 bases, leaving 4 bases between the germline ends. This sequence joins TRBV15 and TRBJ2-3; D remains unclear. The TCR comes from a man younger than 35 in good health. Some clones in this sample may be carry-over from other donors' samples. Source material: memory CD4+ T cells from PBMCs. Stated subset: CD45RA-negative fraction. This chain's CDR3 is CATSREISTDTQYF. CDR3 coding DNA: TGTGCCACCAGCAGAGAGATTAGCACAGATACGCAGTATTTT.